The 25 T cell receptor beta chains in this list originate from one sample, sequenced in a study of T cell clonotyping in hematopoietic cell transplantation. The data were produced by immunoSEQ multiplex PCR, yet TCRdb's version contains in-frame clones alone and is incomplete. This table holds about 80,000 clones, roughly 95% found once. Time point here: recipient sample about 28 days before transplant, after cytoreduction. The specimen was peripheral blood mononuclear cells, collected before stem cell transplant. These TCRs come from a woman aged 50 to 65 with acute myeloid leukemia. Some clones in this sample may be carry-over from other donors' samples.

The chain has TRBV27 and TRBJ2-7; tentatively, D is TRBD1 (6 bases). V gave up 1 base and J gave up 0 bases, with 10 bases separating them. This CDR3 contains 15 residues. The germline gives CDR1 MNHEY, CDR2 SMNVEV (reference sequence). The CDR3 nucleotides are TGTGCCAGCAGTTTATTCAGGGGAAGCTCCTACGAGCAGTACTTC. Protein: CASSLFRGSSYEQYF.

This clone was recorded once. The chain employs TRBV7-8 and TRBJ1-1; perhaps TRBD1 as D (6 bases). The CDR3 consists of 16 residues. The germline V gene has CDR1 SGHVS and CDR2 FQNEAQ. Trimming took 1 base from V and 3 from J, leaving 15 bases between them. The CDR3 nucleotides are TGTGCCAGCAGCTTAGTTGGTTATCAGGGGTACACTGAAGCTTTCTTT. This translates into CASSLVGYQGYTEAFF.

The rearrangement links TRBV30 to TRBJ2-5, with 9 bases matching TRBD1. The germline gives CDR1 GTSNPN, CDR2 SVGIG (reference sequence). The CDR3 is made up of 13 amino acids. With 3 bases clipped from V and 4 bases from J, the junction kept 3 bases outside the gene matches. CDR3 residues: CAWRTGGLETQYF. The CDR3, as DNA: TGTGCCTGGAGGACAGGGGGTTTAGAGACCCAGTACTTC.

V is TRBV9 and J is TRBJ2-2, with unresolved D. The CDR3 totals 17 residues. Germline V gene lookup returns CDR1 SGDLS and CDR2 YYNGEE. V dropped 3 bases and J dropped 0 bases, with 15 bases sitting between them. CDR3 bases: TGTGCCAGCAGCGGTAGGGTGGTCCAGACGAACACCGGGGAGCTGTTTTTT. Protein sequence: CASSGRVVQTNTGELFF.

This chain uses TRBV10-2 with TRBJ2-1; the match to TRBD1 covers 10 bases. Germline CDR1 is WSHSY and CDR2 is SAAADI. The CDR3 runs to 16 residues. Unmatched junction bases numbered 10, after V lost 4 bases and J lost 7 bases. As DNA, the CDR3 is TGCGCCAGCAGTGGACGGGACAGGGGTTTAGGAAATGAGCAGTTCTTC. Its protein is CASSGRDRGLGNEQFF.

The chain carries TRBV4-1 and TRBJ2-7, with 8 bases fitting TRBD2. The CDR3 is made up of 14 amino acids. Germline assignment: CDR1 MGHRA and CDR2 YSYEKL. With 4 bases clipped from V and 2 bases from J, the junction kept 4 bases outside the gene matches. CDR3 nucleotide sequence: TGCGCCAGCAGCCCCCCGGGGGGGCCCTACGAGCAGTACTTC. Its protein is CASSPPGGPYEQYF.

Written as DNA, the CDR3 is TGTGCCTGGAGTCCGGGGCGCGGGGGGATGGATACGCAGTATTTT. Translation gives CAWSPGRGGMDTQYF. V and J are TRBV30 and TRBJ2-3; 8 bases align to TRBD2. From germline, CDR1 is GTSNPN and CDR2 SVGIG (reference sequence). The CDR3 sequence is 15 residues long. J lost 6 bases, V lost 2 bases, and 10 bases had no gene match.

The genes are TRBV6-5 and TRBJ2-4; the match to TRBD1 covers 10 bases. The CDR3 extends over 15 amino acids. Trimming cost V 4 bases and J 8 bases; bases outside gene matches: 8. Germline V gene sequence: CDR1 MNHEY, CDR2 SVGAGI. CDR3 sequence (DNA): TGTGCCAGCAGTTTGTCCGGGACAGGGGACTACATTCAGTACTTC. This gives the protein CASSLSGTGDYIQYF.

V usage is TRBV30 and J usage is TRBJ2-3; 11 bases match TRBD2. This CDR3 has 13 residues. V was pared by 5 bases and J by 3 bases, with 1 base of the junction left unmatched. The germline gives CDR1 GTSNPN, CDR2 SVGIG (reference sequence). CDR3 nucleotide sequence: TGTGCCTGGGGGACTAGCGGAACAGATACGCAGTATTTT. Encoded protein: CAWGTSGTDTQYF.

The V call is TRBV6-4, the J call TRBJ2-2, with D hard to call. Germline CDR1 reads MRHNA; CDR2 reads SNTAGT. The CDR3 consists of 14 residues. V lost 2 bases and J 6 bases, leaving 10 bases between the germline ends. The CDR3 DNA is TGTGCCAGCAGTGACGTCTACGGGTCCGGGGAGCTGTTTTTT. Protein product: CASSDVYGSGELFF.

For the CDR3, the DNA is TGTGCCAGCAGATTCAGGGGAAACACTGAAGCTTTCTTT. It yields the protein CASRFRGNTEAFF. The chain couples TRBV27 to TRBJ1-1; D might be TRBD1 (6 bases). CDR1 MNHEY and CDR2 SMNVEV come from the germline V gene (reference sequence). This CDR3 has 13 amino acids. Trimming removed 6 bases from V and 2 bases from J, with 10 bases in between.

The CDR3 sequence: CASSLETGTGANVLTF. The DNA of the CDR3 is TGTGCCAGCAGCTTAGAAACAGGGACTGGGGCCAACGTCCTGACTTTC. This chain uses TRBV11-3 with TRBJ2-6; the D gene is possibly TRBD1 (6 bases). Germline V lookup: CDR1 SGHNT, CDR2 YENEEA. This CDR3 spans 16 amino acids. The ends were cut back, 0 bases at V and 2 bases at J, with 8 bases in the middle.

The chain joins TRBV12-5 to TRBJ1-2; 8 bases are a match to TRBD1. The CDR3 runs to 17 residues. Germline values: CDR1 LGHNT, CDR2 FRNRAP. J lost 8 bases, V lost 0 bases, and 14 bases had no gene match. DNA of the CDR3: TGTGCTAGTGGTTTGGTCCTCCCAGGGGGCCATGGGTCCGGCTACACCTTC. This gives the protein CASGLVLPGGHGSGYTF.

V is TRBV29-1 and J is TRBJ1-4; D gene unclear. There are 13 residues in the CDR3. V lost 6 bases and J lost 0, with 8 bases in between. Germline V gene sequence: CDR1 SQVTM, CDR2 ANQGSEA. The CDR3 DNA reads as TGCAGCGTGGAACTAACAACTAATGAAAAACTGTTTTTT. It translates to CSVELTTNEKLFF.

This chain connects TRBV6-5 to TRBJ1-2; no definite D call. V dropped 6 bases and J dropped 6 bases, with 11 bases sitting between them. In germline, CDR1 is MNHEY, CDR2 SVGAGI. This CDR3 has 12 amino acids. CDR3 coding DNA: TGTGCCAGCAGCTCGGGATTGGATGGCTACACCTTC. Its translation: CASSSGLDGYTF.

V gene TRBV2 combines with J gene TRBJ1-6, with unresolved D. The CDR3 runs 13 residues. CDR1 and CDR2 (germline): SNHLY, FYNNEI. Deletions cut 7 bases from V and 8 bases from J, with 12 bases between. CDR3 sequence reads: CASNGLIDSPLHF. The CDR3 DNA reads TGTGCCAGCAACGGACTGATAGATTCACCCCTCCACTTT. Full variable domain (rest looked up from reference TRBV2 and TRBJ1-6): EPEVTQTPSHQVTQMGQEVILRCVPISNHLYFYWYRQILGQKVEFLVSFYNNEISEKSEIFDDQFSVERPDGSNFTLKIRSTKLEDSAMYFCASNGLIDSPLHFGNGTRLTVT.

The J gene is TRBJ2-1, the V gene TRBV19, with TRBD2 matching 9 bases. With V trimmed by 7 bases and J by 5 bases, 9 bases remained unmatched. Per germline, CDR1 LNHDA and CDR2 SQIVND (reference sequence). This CDR3 is built from 15 residues. CDR3 DNA: TGTGCCAGTACCCCGATAGCGGGGGACAACAATGAGCAGTTCTTC. Translation: CASTPIAGDNNEQFF.

V gene TRBV4-1 combines with J gene TRBJ1-2, with 10 bases lining up with TRBD1. Trimming cost V 5 bases and J 5 bases; bases outside gene matches: 5. Germline-derived CDR1 and CDR2 are MGHRA and YSYEKL. The CDR3 consists of 14 residues. For the CDR3, the DNA is TGCGCCAGCAGCGTACGGACAGGGGGATATGGCTACACCTTC. Translated: CASSVRTGGYGYTF.

CDR3 amino acids: CASSQDGGHGTSGVPSYEQYF. CDR3 bases: TGTGCCAGCAGCCAAGATGGGGGACACGGGACTAGCGGGGTTCCCTCCTACGAGCAGTACTTC. The rearrangement joins TRBV14 to TRBJ2-7, with TRBD2 matching over 13 bases. In germline, CDR1 is SGHDN, CDR2 FVKESK. J was trimmed by 0 bases and V by 0 bases; bases with no gene match: 14. There are 21 residues in the CDR3.

The chain recombines TRBV28 with TRBJ1-2; maybe TRBD1 (5 bases). Trimming left V 7 bases short and J 8 bases short, with 17 bases between. The germline V gene has CDR1 MDHEN and CDR2 SYDVKM. The CDR3 length is 13 residues. CDR3 DNA sequence: TGTGCCAGCACAACGAGGGTGGACAAAGGCTACACCTTC. Translation: CASTTRVDKGYTF.

This chain connects TRBV6-1 to TRBJ1-6; the match to TRBD1 covers 7 bases. Losses at the gene ends were 4 bases for V and 6 bases for J; bases not matched to a gene: 9. Germline V gene sequence: CDR1 MNHNS, CDR2 SASEGT. The CDR3 covers 16 residues. The CDR3 loop is CASSAQQGFPNSPLHF. In DNA, the CDR3 is TGTGCCAGCAGTGCCCAACAGGGGTTTCCTAATTCACCCCTCCACTTT.

V and J are TRBV5-1 and TRBJ2-7, with 9 bases matching TRBD2. The germline gives CDR1 SGHRS, CDR2 YFSETQ. CDR3 length: 15 amino acids. Trimming took 2 bases from V and 0 from J; bases not matched to a gene: 3. CDR3 in amino acids: CASSFLAGASYEQYF. The CDR3 DNA is TGCGCCAGCAGCTTCTTAGCGGGAGCCTCCTACGAGCAGTACTTC.

This clone was seen a few times. The chain has TRBV6-5 and TRBJ2-7; 7 bases match TRBD1. Per the germline V gene, CDR1 is MNHEY and CDR2 is SVGAGI. CDR3 size: 14 residues. V dropped 5 bases and J dropped 0; count of bases not matched to a gene: 4. The CDR3 DNA follows: TGTGCCAGCAGTGGGACAGCAAACTCCTACGAGCAGTACTTC. Amino acid sequence: CASSGTANSYEQYF.

The chain uses TRBV28 and TRBJ2-5; a weak D match, TRBD1 (6 bases). Looked up from germline, CDR1 is MDHEN and CDR2 is SYDVKM. V lost 5 bases and J lost 5, with 18 bases in between. The CDR3 runs to 15 residues. CDR3 residues: CASSSSGKGEETQYF. DNA for the CDR3: TGTGCCAGCAGTAGCTCAGGGAAGGGGGAGGAGACCCAGTACTTC.

This sequence joins TRBV27 and TRBJ2-5; the match to TRBD2 covers 9 bases. CDR1 is MNHEY and CDR2 is SMNVEV in the germline V gene (reference sequence). This CDR3 contains 15 residues. Losses at the gene ends were 6 bases for V and 5 bases for J; bases not matched to a gene: 10. The CDR3 protein is CASRTYSGSVETQYF. The CDR3 DNA follows: TGTGCCAGCAGAACCTATAGCGGGAGTGTGGAGACCCAGTACTTC.